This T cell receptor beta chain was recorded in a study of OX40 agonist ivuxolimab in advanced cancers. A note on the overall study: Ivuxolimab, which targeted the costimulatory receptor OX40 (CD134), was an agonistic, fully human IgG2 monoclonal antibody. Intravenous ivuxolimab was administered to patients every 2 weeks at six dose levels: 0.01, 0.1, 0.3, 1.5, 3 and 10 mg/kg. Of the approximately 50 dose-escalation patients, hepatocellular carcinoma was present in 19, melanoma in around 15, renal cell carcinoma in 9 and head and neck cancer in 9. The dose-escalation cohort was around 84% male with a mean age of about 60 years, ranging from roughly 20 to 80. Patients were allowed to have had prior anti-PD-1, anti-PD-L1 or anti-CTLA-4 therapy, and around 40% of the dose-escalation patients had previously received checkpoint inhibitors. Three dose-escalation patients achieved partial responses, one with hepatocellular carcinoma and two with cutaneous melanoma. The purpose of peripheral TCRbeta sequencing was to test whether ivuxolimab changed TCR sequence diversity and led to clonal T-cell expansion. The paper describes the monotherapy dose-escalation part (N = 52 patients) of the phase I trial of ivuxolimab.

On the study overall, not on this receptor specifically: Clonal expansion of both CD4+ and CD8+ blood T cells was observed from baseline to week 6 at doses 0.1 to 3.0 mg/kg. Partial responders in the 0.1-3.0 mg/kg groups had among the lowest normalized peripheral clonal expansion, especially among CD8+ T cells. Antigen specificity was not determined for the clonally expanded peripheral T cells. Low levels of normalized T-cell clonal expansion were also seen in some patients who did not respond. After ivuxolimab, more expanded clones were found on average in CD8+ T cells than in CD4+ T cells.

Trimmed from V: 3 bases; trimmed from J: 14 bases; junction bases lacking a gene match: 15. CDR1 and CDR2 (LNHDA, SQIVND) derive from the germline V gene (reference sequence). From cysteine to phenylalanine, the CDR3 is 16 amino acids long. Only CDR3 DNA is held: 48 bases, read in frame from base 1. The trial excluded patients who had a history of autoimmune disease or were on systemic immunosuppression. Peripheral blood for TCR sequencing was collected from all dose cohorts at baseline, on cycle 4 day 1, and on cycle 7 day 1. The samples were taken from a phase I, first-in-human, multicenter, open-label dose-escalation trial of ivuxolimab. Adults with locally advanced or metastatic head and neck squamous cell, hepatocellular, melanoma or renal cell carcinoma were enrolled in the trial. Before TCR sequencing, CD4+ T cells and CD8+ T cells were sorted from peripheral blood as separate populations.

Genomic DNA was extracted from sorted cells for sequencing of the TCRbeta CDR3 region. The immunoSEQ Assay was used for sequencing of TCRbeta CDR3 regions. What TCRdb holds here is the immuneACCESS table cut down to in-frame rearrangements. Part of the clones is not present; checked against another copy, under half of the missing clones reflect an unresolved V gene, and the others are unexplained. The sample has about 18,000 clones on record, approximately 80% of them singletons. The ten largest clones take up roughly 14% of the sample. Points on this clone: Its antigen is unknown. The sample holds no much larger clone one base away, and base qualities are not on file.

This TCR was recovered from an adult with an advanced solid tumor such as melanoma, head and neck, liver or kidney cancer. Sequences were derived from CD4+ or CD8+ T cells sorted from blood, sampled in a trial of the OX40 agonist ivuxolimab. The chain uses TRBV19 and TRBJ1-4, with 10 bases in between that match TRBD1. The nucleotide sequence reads TGTGCCAGTAGTATTCTTTGGGACAGGGGAGTTGTTAGCCTGTTTTTT. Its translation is CASSILWDRGVVSLFF.